This TCR beta chain was obtained from a study of blood T cell repertoires in COVID-19. Study summary: Sites across the United States, Italy and Spain contributed samples from acute and convalescent COVID-19. Sources were T cells, B-cell-depleted T cells, or PBMCs; the material itself was cDNA or gDNA.

Source study methods: Estimation of nucleated cell counts was performed using reference gene primer amplification. Clones were sequenced by immunoSEQ multiplex PCR, and TCRdb holds only the in-frame ones, with some missing. V and J calls and clone size follow that table, whereas D and trimming were derived from the DNA. Of 25,000 to 35,000 clones listed, about 88% are singletons. CDR3 length: 14 amino acids. V shed 9 bases, J shed 2 bases, and the junction held 8 bases outside the gene matches. CDR1 is MGHDK, CDR2 SYGVNS, per germline. This sequence joins TRBV25-1 and TRBJ1-1, with TRBD1 matching 8 bases. The specimen was peripheral blood. The sequence was collected from a man between 65 and 79 years old with active or convalescent COVID-19. CDR3 in amino acids: CASAGTGRNTEAFF. The CDR3 DNA reads TGTGCCAGTGCCGGGACAGGACGAAACACTGAAGCTTTCTTT.